This T cell receptor beta chain was sequenced in a study of shared clonotypes between healthy human individuals. TCRdb's table, derived via immunoSEQ multiplex PCR, lists solely in-frame clones and lacks some. There are 2,500,000 or so clones in the sample; 80% to 95% occur only once, and more than 0.35% lies in the top ten. The germline V gene encodes CDR1 LNHNV and CDR2 YYDKDF (reference sequence). V lost 1 base, J lost 5 bases, and 14 bases lay in between. This CDR3 is built from 15 residues. Material: naive CD4+ T cells from PBMCs. As to subset: CD45RA+ positively selected. The receptor was derived from a man aged 18 to 29 in good health. Some clones in this sample may be carry-over from other donors' samples. The V and J genes are TRBV15 and TRBJ2-5, with D possibly TRBD1 on 5 matching bases. The CDR3 sequence is CATSRGGAPRETQYF. For the CDR3, the DNA is TGTGCCACCAGCAGAGGGGGCGCCCCCCGGGAGACCCAGTACTTC.